This T cell receptor beta chain is from a study of vaccination and CD4 T cells after COVID-19. Across the whole study: Sampling after COVID took place at a median of 101 days (range 35 to 161) following diagnosis. Regarding the study as a whole: A median of around 86% of reactive clones, in convalescent patients, became evident only post-vaccination. A nonsignificant rise from approximately 21 to 40 was seen in the median number of SARS-CoV-2-reactive clonotypes.

CDR3 length equals 18 residues. V was pared by 5 bases and J by 0 bases, with 12 bases of the junction left unmatched. In germline, CDR1 is SGHTA, CDR2 FQGNSA. An Oncomine TCR Beta short-read assay was used to sequence the DNA from cultured CD4+ T cells. Each CDR3 protein is one row after TCRdb ran MiXCR on the PCR reads. Here the sample spans over 10,000 distinct CDR3 sequences, about 72% being singletons. In this sample, this clonotype turned up a few times. The antigen is undetermined. Treatment specified: roughly 11-day PBMC culture with coronavirus spike peptide pools or control peptides (ViraFEST assay). Antigen-specific T cell expansion with peptide pools preceded TCR sequencing in the ViraFEST approach.

Sequenced material: CD4+ T cells from blood, cultured in vitro. This receptor was taken from a human donor who had recovered from COVID-19. The chain carries TRBV7-2 and TRBJ2-7, with 11 bases identical to TRBD2. The DNA of the CDR3 is TGTGCCAGCAGCCTCCCCCGGACTAGCGGGCGCAGCTCCTACGAGCAGTACTTC. It is translated as CASSLPRTSGRSSYEQYF.